This T cell receptor beta chain was identified during a study of OX40 agonist ivuxolimab in advanced cancers. Study outcomes and limitations: Among the lowest peripheral clonal expansion occurred in 0.1-3.0 mg/kg partial responders. Blood T cells, both CD4+ and CD8+, expanded clonally by week 6 at 0.1 to 3.0 mg/kg.

This CDR3 contains 13 residues. The count of this clone is one. Its antigen is currently unknown. The data were produced by immunoSEQ multiplex PCR, yet TCRdb's version contains in-frame clones alone and is incomplete. The table has about 75,000 clones, 86% seen once. J is TRBJ2-1 and V is TRBV21-1; the table names TRBD2, a call not compared with the DNA. TRBV21-1 is a pseudogene locus. This sequence was found in an adult with an advanced solid tumor such as melanoma, head and neck, liver or kidney cancer. Sequencing was performed on CD4+ or CD8+ T cells sorted from blood, taken in a trial of the OX40 agonist ivuxolimab. CDR3: CAHGEGSYNEQFF. CDR3 DNA sequence: TGTGCCCATGGGGAGGGCTCCTACAATGAGCAGTTCTTC.